The 20 T cell receptor beta chains reported below all come from one sample, sequenced in a study of blood T cell repertoires in COVID-19 (dated by TCRdb to 2020 to 2022). Receptor amplification or capture employed the immunoSEQ multiplex PCR assay. This immuneACCESS table, as held by TCRdb, lists in-frame sequences with V and J called but not all clones. Of the missing ones, under half trace to an unresolved V gene in checked studies; the others have no known cause. The sample has approximately 220,000 clones on record, 80% to 90% of them singletons. 8.2% of the sample is taken by the ten largest. Input material: peripheral blood. The source of these receptors is a woman in her forties or fifties with acute or convalescent COVID-19.

V usage is TRBV27 and J usage is TRBJ1-1, with 9 bases aligning to TRBD1. The CDR3 is 15 residues long. Germline assignment: CDR1 MNHEY and CDR2 SMNVEV (reference sequence). The ends lost 4 bases at V and 5 bases at J; junction bases unmatched: 8. In DNA, the CDR3 is TGTGCCAGCAGTTATTTCGGACAGGGGTCGACTGAAGCTTTCTTT. Protein sequence: CASSYFGQGSTEAFF.

J is TRBJ2-5 and V is TRBV7-9; 8 nucleotides line up with TRBD1. The CDR3 is 15 amino acids. Germline-derived CDR1 and CDR2 are SEHNR and FQNEAQ (reference sequence). The V and J ends lost 7 bases and 3 bases, in that order; junction bases with no gene match: 10. Here the CDR3 reads CASNARQGRKETQYF. In nucleotides, the CDR3 is TGTGCCAGCAACGCGCGACAGGGGCGAAAAGAGACCCAGTACTTC.

This rearrangement joins TRBV6-5 to TRBJ2-7; D is perhaps TRBD1 (6 bases). Germline-derived CDR1 and CDR2 are MNHEY and SVGAGI. Trimming removed 8 bases from V and 6 bases from J, with 17 bases in between. The CDR3 contains 13 residues. CDR3 loop: CASARARGFEQYF. CDR3 DNA sequence: TGTGCCAGCGCCAGGGCAAGGGGGTTCGAGCAGTACTTC.

The genes are TRBV18 and TRBJ2-7, with 9 bases that match TRBD2. The germline CDR1 and CDR2 sequences are KGHSH and LQKENI. J lost 2 bases, V lost 3 bases, and 5 bases had no gene match. The CDR3 has 15 residues. DNA of the CDR3: TGTGCCAGCTCACCCCTGGCGGGAGGGGCCTACGAGCAGTACTTC. Its translation: CASSPLAGGAYEQYF.

The genes are TRBV7-2 and TRBJ2-3; D possibly corresponds to TRBD2 (5 bases). The CDR3 totals 14 residues. Germline V gene lookup returns CDR1 SGHTA and CDR2 FQGNSA. V gave up 1 base and J gave up 4 bases, with 9 bases separating them. The CDR3 nucleotides are TGTGCCAGCAGCTTAGGAGGAGGCGCAGATACGCAGTATTTT. Translated: CASSLGGGADTQYF. Complete variable domain (other parts from reference TRBV7-2 and TRBJ2-3): GAGVSQSPSNKVTEKGKDVELRCDPISGHTALYWYRQSLGQGLEFLIYFQGNSAPDKSGLPSDRFSAERTGGSVSTLTIQRTQQEDSAVYLCASSLGGGADTQYFGPGTRLTVL.

This clone was seen a single time. The V call is TRBV29-1, the J call TRBJ2-7, with 7 bases fitting TRBD2. CDR3 length: 14 amino acids. Germline loops: CDR1 SQVTM, CDR2 ANQGSEA. V dropped 6 bases and J dropped 0; count of bases not matched to a gene: 8. CDR3 nucleotides: TGCAGCGTAGGACCGGGACTAAGCTCCTACGAGCAGTACTTC. Amino acids: CSVGPGLSSYEQYF.

The V and J genes are TRBV24-1 and TRBJ2-1; possibly TRBD1 for D (6 bases). Germline lookup yields CDR1 KGHDR and CDR2 SFDVKD. The CDR3 runs to 15 residues. Trimming pared 0 bases from V and 5 bases from J, leaving 10 bases between. CDR3 nucleotide sequence: TGTGCCACCAGTGATTTGAAAGGGGGTAACAATGAGCAGTTCTTC. Its protein is CATSDLKGGNNEQFF.

This chain joins TRBV19 and TRBJ2-7, with 9 nucleotides matching TRBD1. J was trimmed by 6 bases and V by 10 bases; bases with no gene match: 16. The CDR3 is made up of 15 amino acids. The germline CDR1 and CDR2 sequences are LNHDA and SQIVND (reference sequence). CDR3 nucleotides: TGTGCCACCTCCCCCCCCGGACAGGGGCGCGGCGAGCAGTACTTC. Translating gives CATSPPGQGRGEQYF.

This chain links TRBV6-6 with TRBJ2-5; 8 positions agree with TRBD1. This CDR3 contains 14 residues. Germline V gene sequence: CDR1 MNHNY, CDR2 SVGAGI (reference sequence). V lost 5 bases to trimming and J lost 5 bases; unmatched junction nucleotides: 7. The CDR3 sequence: CASSQTGERETQYF. CDR3 DNA: TGTGCCAGCAGTCAGACAGGGGAAAGGGAGACCCAGTACTTC.

This chain connects TRBV2 to TRBJ2-2, with TRBD2 matching 11 bases. J gave up 0 bases and V 5 bases, and 11 bases lay outside the gene matches. Germline V CDR1 and CDR2: SNHLY, FYNNEI. The CDR3 has 19 amino acids. CDR3 in DNA: TGTGCCAGCAGTCGACGTAGCGGGAGGGCCGGGACGAACACCGGGGAGCTGTTTTTT. Its protein product is CASSRRSGRAGTNTGELFF. Full variable domain (rest looked up from reference TRBV2 and TRBJ2-2): EPEVTQTPSHQVTQMGQEVILRCVPISNHLYFYWYRQILGQKVEFLVSFYNNEISEKSEIFDDQFSVERPDGSNFTLKIRSTKLEDSAMYFCASSRRSGRAGTNTGELFFGEGSRLTVL.

The chain couples TRBV2 to TRBJ2-1; TRBD2 might be the D (6 bases). CDR1 and CDR2 (germline): SNHLY, FYNNEI. V was cut by 3 bases and J by 10 bases, with 13 bases left in between. This CDR3 region has 13 residues. The CDR3: CASSDYLAREQFF. CDR3 in DNA: TGTGCCAGCAGTGATTACCTAGCGCGGGAGCAGTTCTTC.

The rearrangement links TRBV9 to TRBJ1-6; 9 positions match TRBD1. V was pared by 3 bases and J by 12 bases, with 4 bases of the junction left unmatched. Germline CDR1 and CDR2: SGDLS and YYNGEE. The CDR3 is 13 residues long. The CDR3: CASSGRQGGPLHF. CDR3 DNA sequence: TGTGCCAGCAGCGGACGACAGGGGGGACCCCTCCACTTT. Drawing the rest from reference TRBV9 and TRBJ1-6, the complete variable domain is DSGVTQTPKHLITATGQRVTLRCSPRSGDLSVYWYQQSLDQGLQFLIQYYNGEERAKGNILERFSAQQFPDLHSELNLSSLELGDSALYFCASSGRQGGPLHFGNGTRLTVT.

V and J are TRBV10-3 and TRBJ2-3; possibly TRBD1 for D (5 bases). This CDR3 comprises 16 residues. The germline gives CDR1 ENHRY, CDR2 SYGVKD. V was pared by 3 bases and J by 0 bases, with 13 bases between. CDR3 sequence (DNA): TGTGCCATCAGTGATATCCAGGGATCTAGCACAGATACGCAGTATTTT. It codes for CAISDIQGSSTDTQYF.

Remarks on this clone: This may arise from a read error, as a much more abundant clone is one base away. The sample holds other DNA sequences that translate to the same CDR3. V usage is TRBV27 and J usage is TRBJ1-5; D is unclear. V lost 5 bases and J lost 0, with 8 bases in between. The germline V gene has CDR1 MNHEY and CDR2 SMNVEV (reference sequence). The CDR3 is 14 residues long. CDR3 loop: CASSPRYSNQPQHF. In DNA, the CDR3 is TGTGCCAGCAGTCCCCGGTATAGCAATCAGCCCCAGCATTTT.

This clone came up once. V is TRBV6-2 or TRBV6-3 and J is TRBJ2-7, with TRBD2 matching over 15 bases. The J segment lost 0 bases and the V segment lost 4 bases, leaving 10 bases of the junction unmatched. This CDR3 has 19 residues. Per the germline V gene, CDR1 is MNHEY and CDR2 is SVGEGT. DNA of the CDR3: TGTGCCAGCAGTTCCCCACCGGGACTAGCGGGAGGCCACTCCTACGAGCAGTACTTC. As protein: CASSSPPGLAGGHSYEQYF.

This clone was seen a single time. The chain employs TRBV28 and TRBJ2-3; D is possibly TRBD2 (5 bases). The CDR3 consists of 14 residues. Germline CDR1 is MDHEN and CDR2 is SYDVKM. V was cut by 6 bases and J by 4 bases, with 14 bases left in between. The CDR3 DNA follows: TGTGCCAGCAGCTTCCCGGAGGCCGCAGATACGCAGTATTTT. Translating gives CASSFPEAADTQYF.

This rearrangement joins TRBV19 to TRBJ1-4, with D possibly TRBD1 on 6 matching bases. CDR1 LNHDA and CDR2 SQIVND come from the germline V gene (reference sequence). V dropped 9 bases and J dropped 7 bases, with 12 bases sitting between them. The CDR3 totals 12 residues. The CDR3 here is CASTDRSEKLFF. CDR3 coding DNA: TGTGCCAGCACTGACAGGAGTGAAAAACTGTTTTTT.

V gene TRBV7-2 combines with J gene TRBJ2-3; D is possibly TRBD2 (6 bases). The germline V and J ends were trimmed by 6 bases and 0 bases, with 16 bases remaining between them. The CDR3 contains 16 residues. Germline loops: CDR1 SGHTA, CDR2 FQGNSA. Here the CDR3 DNA reads TGTGCCAGCAGATTGGGACTGACTTCTAGCACAGATACGCAGTATTTT. Amino acids: CASRLGLTSSTDTQYF.

The J gene is TRBJ2-1, the V gene TRBV19, with 10 bases matching TRBD2. CDR3 length equals 19 residues. Germline V gene data show CDR1 as LNHDA and CDR2 as SQIVND (reference sequence). Trimming removed 3 bases from V and 0 bases from J; junction bases left unmatched: 11. CDR3 region: CASSIPYSGRLSSYNEQFF. In DNA, the CDR3 is TGTGCCAGTAGTATCCCCTATAGCGGGAGGCTGAGCTCCTACAATGAGCAGTTCTTC.

J is TRBJ2-1 and V is TRBV7-2, with 11 bases aligning to TRBD2. In germline, CDR1 is SGHTA, CDR2 FQGNSA. The CDR3 has 18 residues. With 5 bases clipped from V and 7 bases from J, the junction kept 16 bases outside the gene matches. The CDR3 spells CASSLEGRSGRAGNEQFF. CDR3 bases: TGTGCCAGCAGCCTCGAGGGGCGTAGCGGGAGGGCCGGGAATGAGCAGTTCTTC.